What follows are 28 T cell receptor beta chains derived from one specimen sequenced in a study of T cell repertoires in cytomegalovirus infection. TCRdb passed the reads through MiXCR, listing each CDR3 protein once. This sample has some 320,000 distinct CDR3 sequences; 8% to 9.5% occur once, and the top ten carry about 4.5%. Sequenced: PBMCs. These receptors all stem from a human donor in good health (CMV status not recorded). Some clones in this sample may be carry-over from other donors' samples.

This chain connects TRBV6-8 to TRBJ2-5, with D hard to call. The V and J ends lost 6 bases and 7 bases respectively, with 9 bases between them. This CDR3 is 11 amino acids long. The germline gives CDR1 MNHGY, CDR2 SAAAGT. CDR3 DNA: TGTGCCAGCAGCCGATCTGGGACCCAGTACTTC. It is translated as CASSRSGTQYF.

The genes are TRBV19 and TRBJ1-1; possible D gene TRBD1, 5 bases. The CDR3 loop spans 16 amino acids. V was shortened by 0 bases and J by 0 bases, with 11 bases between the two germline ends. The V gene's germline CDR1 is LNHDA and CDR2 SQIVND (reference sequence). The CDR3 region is CASSIDLGALNTEAFF. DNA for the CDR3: TGTGCCAGTAGTATAGACCTTGGGGCTCTGAACACTGAAGCTTTCTTT.

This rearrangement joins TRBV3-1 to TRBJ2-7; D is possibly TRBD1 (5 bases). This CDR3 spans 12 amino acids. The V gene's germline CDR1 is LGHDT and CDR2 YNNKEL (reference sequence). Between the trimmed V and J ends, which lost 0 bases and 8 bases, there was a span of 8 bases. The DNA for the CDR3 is TGTGCCAGCAGCCAAGAGAAGGGGAAGCAGTACTTC. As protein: CASSQEKGKQYF.

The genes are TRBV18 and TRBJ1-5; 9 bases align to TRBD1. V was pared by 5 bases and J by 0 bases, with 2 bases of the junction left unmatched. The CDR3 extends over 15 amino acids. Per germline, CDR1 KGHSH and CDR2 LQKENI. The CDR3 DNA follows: TGTGCCAGCTCAGACAGGGGGTTTAGCAATCAGCCCCAGCATTTT. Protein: CASSDRGFSNQPQHF.

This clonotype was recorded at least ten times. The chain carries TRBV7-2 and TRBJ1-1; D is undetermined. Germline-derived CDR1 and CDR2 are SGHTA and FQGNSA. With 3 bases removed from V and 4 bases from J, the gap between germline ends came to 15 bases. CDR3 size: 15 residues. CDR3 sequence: CASSFSTQGRTEAFF. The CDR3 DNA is TGTGCCAGCAGCTTTTCGACCCAAGGGCGCACTGAAGCTTTCTTT.

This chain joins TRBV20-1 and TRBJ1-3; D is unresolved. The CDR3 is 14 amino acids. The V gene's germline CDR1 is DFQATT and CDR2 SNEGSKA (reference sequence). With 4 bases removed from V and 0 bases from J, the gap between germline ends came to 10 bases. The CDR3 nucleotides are TGCAGTGCTATCCGGAAGGTCTCTGGAAACACCATATATTTT. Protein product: CSAIRKVSGNTIYF.

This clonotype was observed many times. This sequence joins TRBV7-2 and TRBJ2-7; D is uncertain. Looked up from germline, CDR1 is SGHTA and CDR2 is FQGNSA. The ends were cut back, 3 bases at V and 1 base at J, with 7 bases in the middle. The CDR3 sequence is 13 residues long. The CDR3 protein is CASSFATSYEQYF. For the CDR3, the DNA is TGTGCCAGCAGCTTTGCCACGTCCTACGAGCAGTACTTC.

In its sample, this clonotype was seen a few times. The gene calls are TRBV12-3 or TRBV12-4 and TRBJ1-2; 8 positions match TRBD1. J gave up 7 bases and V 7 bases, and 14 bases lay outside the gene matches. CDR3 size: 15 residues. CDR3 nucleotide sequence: TGTGCCAGCAAATATGGGGACAGGCGTGGGTCTGGCTACACCTTC. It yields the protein CASKYGDRRGSGYTF.

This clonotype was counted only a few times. This CDR3 reads CATSDFYTEAFF. The CDR3 DNA reads TGTGCCACCAGTGATTTTTACACTGAAGCTTTCTTT. The chain recombines TRBV24-1 with TRBJ1-1; D is ambiguous. The germline CDR1 and CDR2 sequences are KGHDR and SFDVKD. V was pared by 1 base and J by 3 bases, with 2 bases between. This CDR3 comprises 12 residues.

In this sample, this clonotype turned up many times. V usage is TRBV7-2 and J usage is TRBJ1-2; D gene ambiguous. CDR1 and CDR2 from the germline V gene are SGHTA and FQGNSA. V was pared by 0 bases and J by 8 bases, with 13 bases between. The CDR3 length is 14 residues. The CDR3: CASSLASSPWGYTF. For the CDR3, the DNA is TGTGCCAGCAGCTTAGCGAGCAGCCCCTGGGGCTACACCTTC.

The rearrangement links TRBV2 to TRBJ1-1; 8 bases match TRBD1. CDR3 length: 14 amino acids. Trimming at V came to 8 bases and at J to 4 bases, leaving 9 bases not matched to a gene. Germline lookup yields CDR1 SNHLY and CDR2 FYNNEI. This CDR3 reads CASRRQGLGTEAFF. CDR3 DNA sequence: TGTGCCAGCCGCCGACAGGGGTTAGGCACTGAAGCTTTCTTT.

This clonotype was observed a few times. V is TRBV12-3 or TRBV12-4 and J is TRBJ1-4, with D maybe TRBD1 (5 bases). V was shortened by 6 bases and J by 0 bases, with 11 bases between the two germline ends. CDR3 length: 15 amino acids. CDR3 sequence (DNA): TGTGCCAGCAGCGACAGCCCTGCAACTAATGAAAAACTGTTTTTT. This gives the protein CASSDSPATNEKLFF.

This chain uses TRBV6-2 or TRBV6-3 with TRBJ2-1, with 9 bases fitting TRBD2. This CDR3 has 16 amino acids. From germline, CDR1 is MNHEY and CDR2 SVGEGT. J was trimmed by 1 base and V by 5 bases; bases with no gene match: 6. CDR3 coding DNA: TGTGCCAGCAGTACTACTCTAGCGGGATCCTACAATGAGCAGTTCTTC. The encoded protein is CASSTTLAGSYNEQFF.

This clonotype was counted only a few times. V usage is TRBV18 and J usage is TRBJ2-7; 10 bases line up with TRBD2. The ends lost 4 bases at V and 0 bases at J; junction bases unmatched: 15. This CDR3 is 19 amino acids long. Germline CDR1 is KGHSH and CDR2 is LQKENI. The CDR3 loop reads CASSHTRGLAGAHSYEQYF. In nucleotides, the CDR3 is TGTGCCAGCTCACACACCCGTGGGCTAGCGGGGGCTCACTCCTACGAGCAGTACTTC.

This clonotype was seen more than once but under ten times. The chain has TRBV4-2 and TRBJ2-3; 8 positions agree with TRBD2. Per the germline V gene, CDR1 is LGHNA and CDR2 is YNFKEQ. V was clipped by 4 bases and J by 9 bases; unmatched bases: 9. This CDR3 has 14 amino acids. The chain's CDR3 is CASSLGTSLVTQYF. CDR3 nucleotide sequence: TGTGCCAGCAGCCTGGGGACTAGTTTAGTCACGCAGTATTTT.

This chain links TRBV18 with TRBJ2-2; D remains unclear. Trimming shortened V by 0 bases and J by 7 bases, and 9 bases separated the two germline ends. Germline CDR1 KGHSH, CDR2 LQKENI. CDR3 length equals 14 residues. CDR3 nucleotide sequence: TGTGCCAGCTCACCACCGACTCTGGTCGGGGAGCTGTTTTTT. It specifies CASSPPTLVGELFF.

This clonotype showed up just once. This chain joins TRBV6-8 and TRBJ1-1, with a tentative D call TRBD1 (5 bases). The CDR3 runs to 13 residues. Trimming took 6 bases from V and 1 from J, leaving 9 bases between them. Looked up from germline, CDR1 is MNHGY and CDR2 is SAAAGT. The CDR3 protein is CASRDTGNTEAFF. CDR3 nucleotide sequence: TGTGCCAGCAGGGACACGGGGAACACTGAAGCTTTCTTT.

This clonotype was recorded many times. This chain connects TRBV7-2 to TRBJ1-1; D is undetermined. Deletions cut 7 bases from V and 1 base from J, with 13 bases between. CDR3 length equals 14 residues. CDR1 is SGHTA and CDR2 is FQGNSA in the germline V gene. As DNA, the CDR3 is TGTGCCAGCACCGGACGGGGATGGAACACTGAAGCTTTCTTT. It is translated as CASTGRGWNTEAFF.

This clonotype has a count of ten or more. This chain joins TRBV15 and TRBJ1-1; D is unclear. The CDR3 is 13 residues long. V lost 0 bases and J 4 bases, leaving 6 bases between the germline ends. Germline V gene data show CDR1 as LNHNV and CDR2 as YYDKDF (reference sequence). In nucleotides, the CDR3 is TGTGCCACCAGCAGAGAACGAGGCACTGAAGCTTTCTTT. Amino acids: CATSRERGTEAFF.

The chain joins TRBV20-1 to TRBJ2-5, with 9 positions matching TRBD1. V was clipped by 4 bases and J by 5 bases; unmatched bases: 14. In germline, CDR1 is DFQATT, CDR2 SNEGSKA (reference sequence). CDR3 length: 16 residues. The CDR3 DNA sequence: TGCAGTGCTACCCCCATTTCCGGGACAGGGAGGGAGACCCAGTACTTC. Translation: CSATPISGTGRETQYF.

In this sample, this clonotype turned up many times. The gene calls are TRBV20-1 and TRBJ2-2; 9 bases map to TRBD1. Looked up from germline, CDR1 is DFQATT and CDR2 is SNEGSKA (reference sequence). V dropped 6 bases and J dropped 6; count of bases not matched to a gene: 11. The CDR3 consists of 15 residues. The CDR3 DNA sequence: TGCAGTGCGCTGAGAACAGGGGGCGTCGCCGGGGAGCTGTTTTTT. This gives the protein CSALRTGGVAGELFF.

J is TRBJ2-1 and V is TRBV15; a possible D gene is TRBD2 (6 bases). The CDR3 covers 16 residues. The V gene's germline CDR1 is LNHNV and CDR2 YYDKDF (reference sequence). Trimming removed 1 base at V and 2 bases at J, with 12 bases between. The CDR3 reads CATSRVPSETYNEQFF. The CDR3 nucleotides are TGTGCCACCAGCAGAGTCCCTAGCGAAACCTACAATGAGCAGTTCTTC. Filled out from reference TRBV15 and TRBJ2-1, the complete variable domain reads DAMVIQNPRYQVTQFGKPVTLSCSQTLNHNVMYWYQQKSSQAPKLLFHYYDKDFNNEADTPDNFQSRRPNTSFCFLDIRSPGLGDTAMYLCATSRVPSETYNEQFFGPGTRLTVL.

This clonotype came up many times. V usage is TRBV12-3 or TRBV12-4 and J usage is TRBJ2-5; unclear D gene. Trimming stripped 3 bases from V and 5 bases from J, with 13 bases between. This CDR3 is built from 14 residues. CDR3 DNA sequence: TGTGCCAGCAGTTTGGGTCCAAGGGTGGAGACCCAGTACTTC. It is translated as CASSLGPRVETQYF.

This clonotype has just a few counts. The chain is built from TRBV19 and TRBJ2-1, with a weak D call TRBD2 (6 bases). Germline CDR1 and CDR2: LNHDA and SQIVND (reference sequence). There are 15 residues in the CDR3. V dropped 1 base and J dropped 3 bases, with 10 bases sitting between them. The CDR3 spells CASSIAAGNYNEQFF. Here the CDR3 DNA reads TGTGCCAGTAGTATAGCAGCGGGCAACTACAATGAGCAGTTCTTC.

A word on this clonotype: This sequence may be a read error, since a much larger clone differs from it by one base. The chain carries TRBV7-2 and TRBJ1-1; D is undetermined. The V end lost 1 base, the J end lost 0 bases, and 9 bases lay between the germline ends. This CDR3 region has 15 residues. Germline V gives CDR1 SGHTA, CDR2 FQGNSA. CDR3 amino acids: CASSLGGEMNTEAFF. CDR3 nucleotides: TGTGCCAGCAGCTTAGGTGGGGAGATGAACACTGAAGCTTTCTTT.

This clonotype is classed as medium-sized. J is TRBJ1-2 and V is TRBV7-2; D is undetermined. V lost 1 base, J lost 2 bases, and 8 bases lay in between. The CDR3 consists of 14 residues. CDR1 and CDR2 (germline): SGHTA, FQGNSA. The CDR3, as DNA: TGTGCCAGCAGCTTAGGGACCACGAACTATGGCTACACCTTC. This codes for CASSLGTTNYGYTF.

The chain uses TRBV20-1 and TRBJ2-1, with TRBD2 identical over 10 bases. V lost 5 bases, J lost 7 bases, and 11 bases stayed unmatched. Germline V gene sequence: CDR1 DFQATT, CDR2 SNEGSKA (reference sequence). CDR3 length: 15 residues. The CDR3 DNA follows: TGCAGTGCTGGTAACCTAGCGGGGGTGGGGAATGAGCAGTTCTTC. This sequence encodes CSAGNLAGVGNEQFF.

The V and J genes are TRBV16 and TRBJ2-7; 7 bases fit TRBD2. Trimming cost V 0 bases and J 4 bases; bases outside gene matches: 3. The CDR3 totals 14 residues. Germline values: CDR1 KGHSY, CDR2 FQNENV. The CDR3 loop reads CASSQSRGGYEQYF. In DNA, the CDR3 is TGTGCCAGCAGCCAATCACGGGGAGGGTACGAGCAGTACTTC. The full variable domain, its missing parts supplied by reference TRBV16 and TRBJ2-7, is GEEVAQTPKHLVRGEGQKAKLYCAPIKGHSYVFWYQQVLKNEFKFLISFQNENVFDETGMPKERFSAKCLPNSPCSLEIQATKLEDSAVYFCASSQSRGGYEQYFGPGTRLTVT.